These 28 T cell receptor beta chains originate from one sample sequenced in a study of Tregs in tolerant kidney transplant recipients. Here immunoSEQ multiplex PCR was the method, and the copy in TCRdb shows in-frame clones only, minus some. The table has 110,000 or so clones, about 90% seen once. The sample was CD4+ T cells from blood, taken before the transplant. The receptors stem from a human donor who received a combined kidney and bone marrow transplant.

CDR3: CASSAGTSGEKLFF. The CDR3, as DNA: TGCGCCAGCAGCGCTGGGACAAGTGGGGAAAAACTGTTTTTT. The genes are TRBV5-1 and TRBJ1-4; possibly TRBD1 for D (6 bases). The V and J ends lost 4 bases and 8 bases respectively, with 15 bases between them. Germline V gene lookup returns CDR1 SGHRS and CDR2 YFSETQ. The CDR3 loop spans 14 amino acids.

This chain uses TRBV7-2 with TRBJ2-5; D perhaps matches TRBD2 (5 bases). V lost 1 base and J 2 bases, leaving 5 bases between the germline ends. The CDR3 loop spans 13 amino acids. Germline V gene data show CDR1 as SGHTA and CDR2 as FQGNSA. CDR3 DNA sequence: TGTGCCAGCAGCTTAGAGCGGCAAGAGACCCAGTACTTC. It translates to CASSLERQETQYF.

The rearrangement joins TRBV5-6 to TRBJ2-3; TRBD2 matches 7 bases. Losses at the gene ends were 6 bases for V and 0 bases for J; bases not matched to a gene: 10. The CDR3 extends over 16 amino acids. Germline CDR1 SGHDT, CDR2 YYEEEE. In nucleotides, the CDR3 is TGTGCCAGCAACCTAGCGGATTATCGTAGCACAGATACGCAGTATTTT. This sequence encodes CASNLADYRSTDTQYF.

The V and J genes are TRBV5-6 and TRBJ2-1; no reliable D call. Trimming removed 1 base at V and 9 bases at J, with 11 bases between. The CDR3 is 13 amino acids. Germline V gene sequence: CDR1 SGHDT, CDR2 YYEEEE. The CDR3 DNA is TGTGCCAGCAGCTTGATTTCTAACCGTGAGCAGTTCTTC. It codes for CASSLISNREQFF.

The chain links TRBV6-5 to TRBJ1-2; 8 nucleotides line up with TRBD1. J was trimmed by 3 bases and V by 6 bases; bases with no gene match: 9. Looked up from germline, CDR1 is MNHEY and CDR2 is SVGAGI. CDR3 size: 15 residues. The CDR3 region is CASRFSPGQDYGYTF. The CDR3 DNA reads TGTGCCAGCAGATTTTCTCCGGGACAGGACTATGGCTACACCTTC.

In its sample, this clone was seen once. The rearrangement joins TRBV11-2 to TRBJ1-2; D is unclear. The CDR3 runs to 16 residues. V was pared by 1 base and J by 8 bases, with 20 bases between. Germline CDR1 and CDR2: SGHAT and FQNNGV. This chain's CDR3 is CASSLGYGILGSGYTF. In nucleotides, the CDR3 is TGTGCCAGCAGCTTAGGGTACGGGATCCTGGGGAGCGGCTACACCTTC.

CDR3 nucleotide sequence: TGTGCCAGCAGTTCAGCGCGGCCAACTTGGACCGGGGAGCTGTTTTTT. Translated, it gives CASSSARPTWTGELFF. The chain uses TRBV6-5 and TRBJ2-2; D ambiguous. Trimming took 4 bases from V and 5 from J, leaving 17 bases between them. CDR1 and CDR2 (germline): MNHEY, SVGAGI. The CDR3 consists of 16 residues.

The chain uses TRBV6-5 and TRBJ2-7; no definite D call. The CDR3 has 11 amino acids. The germline V and J ends were trimmed by 7 bases and 7 bases, with 11 bases remaining between them. CDR1 and CDR2 from the germline V gene are MNHEY and SVGAGI. CDR3 nucleotide sequence: TGTGCCAGCATGAGGAAAACGGAGCAGTACTTC. Protein sequence: CASMRKTEQYF.

V and J are TRBV7-2 and TRBJ2-7, with D perhaps TRBD1 (7 bases). Trimming shortened V by 3 bases and J by 4 bases, and 19 bases separated the two germline ends. Germline assignment: CDR1 SGHTA and CDR2 FQGNSA. This CDR3 comprises 16 residues. The CDR3 region is CASSLGGQLRVYEQYF. Here the CDR3 DNA reads TGTGCCAGCAGCTTGGGGGGACAGCTGAGGGTTTACGAGCAGTACTTC. Looking up the rest from reference TRBV7-2 and TRBJ2-7 gives the full variable domain: GAGVSQSPSNKVTEKGKDVELRCDPISGHTALYWYRQSLGQGLEFLIYFQGNSAPDKSGLPSDRFSAERTGGSVSTLTIQRTQQEDSAVYLCASSLGGQLRVYEQYFGPGTRLTVT.

The chain employs TRBV13 and TRBJ2-5; a possible D gene is TRBD2 (5 bases). V gave up 4 bases and J gave up 2 bases, with 17 bases separating them. The CDR3 consists of 16 residues. Germline lookup yields CDR1 PRHDT and CDR2 FYEKMQ (reference sequence). In DNA, the CDR3 is TGTGCCAGCAGCTATAGCTCGACGGGGAGACAAGAGACCCAGTACTTC. As protein: CASSYSSTGRQETQYF.

This clone was recorded only once. The chain joins TRBV7-2 to TRBJ1-5; D gene unclear. CDR1 SGHTA and CDR2 FQGNSA come from the germline V gene. Deletions cut 0 bases from V and 9 bases from J, with 12 bases between. CDR3 length: 14 amino acids. In DNA form, the CDR3 reads TGTGCCAGCAGCTTAGCGTACGGGAGTCGGCCCCAGCATTTT. This encodes CASSLAYGSRPQHF.

The chain carries TRBV4-1 and TRBJ1-1, with 8 bases fitting TRBD1. V lost 1 base to trimming and J lost 7 bases; unmatched junction nucleotides: 8. The germline gives CDR1 MGHRA, CDR2 YSYEKL. This CDR3 spans 15 amino acids. The CDR3 sequence: CASSQGDRLVNEAFF. In DNA, the CDR3 is TGCGCCAGCAGCCAAGGGGACAGGCTGGTAAATGAAGCTTTCTTT.

The CDR3: CASSPTGGDEQFF. The CDR3 DNA is TGTGCCAGTAGTCCGACAGGGGGCGATGAGCAGTTCTTC. The gene calls are TRBV19 and TRBJ2-1, with 10 bases fitting TRBD1. CDR1 and CDR2 (germline): LNHDA, SQIVND (reference sequence). CDR3 size: 13 residues. Unmatched junction bases numbered 3, after V lost 5 bases and J lost 8 bases.

This chain joins TRBV6-1 and TRBJ1-1; D not resolved. Trimming pared 7 bases from V and 2 bases from J, leaving 11 bases between. Germline values: CDR1 MNHNS, CDR2 SASEGT. CDR3 size: 13 residues. In nucleotides, the CDR3 is TGTGCCAGCATTTACGGGGTAAACACTGAAGCTTTCTTT. It specifies CASIYGVNTEAFF.

This clone was counted between two and nine times. The chain joins TRBV4-1 to TRBJ2-7; 9 bases are shared with TRBD1. Germline V CDR1 and CDR2: MGHRA, YSYEKL. Losses at the gene ends were 4 bases for V and 6 bases for J; bases not matched to a gene: 7. CDR3 length: 14 residues. The CDR3: CASSLGDRAGEQYF. CDR3 nucleotides: TGCGCCAGCAGCCTCGGGGACAGGGCGGGCGAGCAGTACTTC.

The chain uses TRBV13 and TRBJ1-1; D not resolved. Trimming took 2 bases from V and 4 from J, leaving 11 bases between them. The germline gives CDR1 PRHDT, CDR2 FYEKMQ (reference sequence). The CDR3 has 14 residues. For the CDR3, the DNA is TGTGCCAGCAGCTTATTCTGGGGAGGCACTGAAGCTTTCTTT. This sequence encodes CASSLFWGGTEAFF.

The rearrangement uses TRBV5-1 and TRBJ2-3, with TRBD2 as a possible D gene (5 bases). The germline V gene encodes CDR1 SGHRS and CDR2 YFSETQ. With 0 bases removed from V and 10 bases from J, the gap between germline ends came to 12 bases. The CDR3 sequence is 13 residues long. For the CDR3, the DNA is TGCGCCAGCAGCTTGGGGGCACTAGTTGCGCAGTATTTT. This encodes CASSLGALVAQYF. The variable domain in full, with the rest retrieved from reference TRBV5-1 and TRBJ2-3, is KAGVTQTPRYLIKTRGQQVTLSCSPISGHRSVSWYQQTPGQGLQFLFEYFSETQRNKGNFPGRFSGRQFSNSRSEMNVSTLELGDSALYLCASSLGALVAQYFGPGTRLTVL.

The genes are TRBV9 and TRBJ2-5; tentative D call: TRBD2 (5 bases). Germline V gives CDR1 SGDLS, CDR2 YYNGEE. V lost 3 bases and J lost 4, with 10 bases in between. The CDR3 extends over 13 amino acids. Here the CDR3 DNA reads TGTGCCAGCAGCGATCTAAGCGGAGAGACCCAGTACTTC. Its translation is CASSDLSGETQYF.

The V call is TRBV7-7, the J call TRBJ2-1; D might be TRBD2 (7 bases). CDR3 size: 17 residues. Germline loops: CDR1 SSHAT, CDR2 FNYEAQ (reference sequence). Deletions cut 3 bases from V and 4 bases from J, with 19 bases between. Here the CDR3 DNA reads TGTGCCAGCAGCTTCCTCTACGGGGGGCGCCGATACAATGAGCAGTTCTTC. Encoded protein: CASSFLYGGRRYNEQFF.

The gene calls are TRBV5-5 and TRBJ1-2, with a possible D match to TRBD1 (6 bases). The V end lost 5 bases, the J end lost 5 bases, and 16 bases lay between the germline ends. Germline V lookup: CDR1 SGHKS, CDR2 YYEKEE (reference sequence). This CDR3 has 14 amino acids. This CDR3 reads CASSHPGVGYGYTF. The CDR3 nucleotides read TGTGCCAGCAGTCATCCAGGGGTAGGGTATGGCTACACCTTC.

V usage is TRBV27 and J usage is TRBJ2-7, with D possibly being TRBD2 (6 bases). Germline V gene sequence: CDR1 MNHEY, CDR2 SMNVEV (reference sequence). Between the trimmed V and J ends, which lost 5 bases and 9 bases, there was a span of 20 bases. The CDR3 loop spans 14 amino acids. In DNA, the CDR3 is TGTGCCAGCAGTCAAGGCGACGGGAGTAGGCGGCAGTACTTC. It encodes CASSQGDGSRRQYF.

This clone appeared once. The V and J genes are TRBV7-2 and TRBJ2-5; no clear D. The V gene lost 1 base and the J gene lost 5 bases, with 11 bases spanning the gap. Germline V lookup: CDR1 SGHTA, CDR2 FQGNSA. The CDR3 runs to 14 residues. The CDR3, as DNA: TGTGCCAGCAGCTTAGGCTATTCCTGGGAGACCCAGTACTTC. Translating gives CASSLGYSWETQYF. Full variable domain (outside the CDR3, taken from reference TRBV7-2 and TRBJ2-5): GAGVSQSPSNKVTEKGKDVELRCDPISGHTALYWYRQSLGQGLEFLIYFQGNSAPDKSGLPSDRFSAERTGGSVSTLTIQRTQQEDSAVYLCASSLGYSWETQYFGPGTRLLVL.

The chain carries TRBV27 and TRBJ2-7; D is perhaps TRBD2 (5 bases). Germline V gene data show CDR1 as MNHEY and CDR2 as SMNVEV (reference sequence). The length of the CDR3 is 13 residues. The ends were cut back, 6 bases at V and 0 bases at J, with 9 bases in the middle. The CDR3 region is CASRPGSSYEQYF. DNA for the CDR3: TGTGCCAGCAGACCGGGGAGCTCCTACGAGCAGTACTTC.

The V gene is TRBV28, the J gene TRBJ2-1, with 7 bases identical to TRBD2. CDR1 is MDHEN and CDR2 is SYDVKM in the germline V gene. Germline trimming cut 7 bases from V and 4 bases from J; bases unmatched to any gene: 10. The CDR3 extends over 15 amino acids. The DNA of the CDR3 is TGTGCCAGCAACTCCCGAGCGGGACCTTACAATGAGCAGTTCTTC. Translating gives CASNSRAGPYNEQFF.

This clone was counted between two and nine times. V is TRBV19 and J is TRBJ1-5; D is undetermined. The germline gives CDR1 LNHDA, CDR2 SQIVND (reference sequence). Trimming removed 8 bases from V and 1 base from J, with 12 bases in between. This CDR3 region has 14 residues. CDR3 sequence: CASHKSVSNQPQHF. The CDR3 nucleotides read TGTGCCAGTCATAAGTCAGTGAGCAATCAGCCCCAGCATTTT.

The gene calls are TRBV19 and TRBJ1-1, with TRBD1 matching over 10 bases. The V and J ends lost 2 bases and 5 bases, in that order; junction bases with no gene match: 11. In germline, CDR1 is LNHDA, CDR2 SQIVND (reference sequence). This CDR3 contains 17 residues. The CDR3 region is CASSITRIRTGGTEAFF. The DNA for the CDR3 is TGTGCCAGTAGTATAACCAGGATACGGACAGGGGGAACTGAAGCTTTCTTT.

The rearrangement links TRBV9 to TRBJ2-1, with TRBD2 matching over 8 bases. Trimming took 0 bases from V and 5 from J; bases not matched to a gene: 4. CDR3 length equals 15 residues. CDR1 and CDR2 (germline): SGDLS, YYNGEE. CDR3 sequence (DNA): TGTGCCAGCAGCGTAGACGAGCGGGGGCACAATGAGCAGTTCTTC. It specifies CASSVDERGHNEQFF.

The chain recombines TRBV5-4 with TRBJ1-3; no clear D. Trimming stripped 2 bases from V and 2 bases from J, with 5 bases between. The CDR3 has 13 residues. Germline loops: CDR1 SGHNT, CDR2 YYREEE (reference sequence). The CDR3 here is CASSLLTGNTIYF. As DNA, the CDR3 is TGTGCCAGCAGCTTACTGACTGGAAACACCATATATTTT.